This is a list of T cell receptor beta chains from one sample in a study of regulatory T cells in long-lasting Graves disease. TCRdb redid the calling of the multiplex PCR reads with MiXCR, one entry per CDR3 protein. Of 360,000 or so distinct CDR3 sequences in the sample, roughly 23% are singletons; the top ten hold approximately 27%. The sample in question was peripheral blood mononuclear cells (PBMCs), obtained when the disease was refractory, from a patient treated with antithyroid drugs. The receptors originated from a woman in her 40s with Graves disease. CDR3s include the opening cysteine and the closing phenylalanine or tryptophan. A D gene is named only where the DNA matches it firmly. The listing skips clone size in some rows; elsewhere it reads once, few, many or a size class.

d_call j_call v_call clone_size cdr3_aa cdr3_nt
. TRBJ1-1 TRBV12-3/TRBV12-4 many CASSQRQIMNTEAFF TGTGCCAGCAGTCAAAGACAGATCATGAACACTGAAGCTTTCTTT
TRBD1 TRBJ2-7 TRBV2 few CASSTKWDRAYEQYF TGTGCCAGCAGTACAAAATGGGACAGGGCCTACGAGCAGTACTTC
TRBD2 TRBJ2-7 TRBV5-1 few CASRRAGASYEQYF TGCGCCAGCAGAAGGGCGGGAGCCAGCTACGAGCAGTACTTC
. TRBJ2-1 TRBV3-1 . CASSQESGKSYNEQFF TGTGCCAGCAGCCAAGAATCAGGGAAATCCTACAATGAGCAGTTCTTC
TRBD1 TRBJ2-5 TRBV28 many CASSLPTGTVETQYF TGTGCCAGCAGTCTTCCGACAGGGACGGTAGAGACCCAGTACTTC
TRBD2 TRBJ2-1 TRBV14 . CASSQVTSGSYNEQFF TGTGCCAGCAGCCAAGTCACTAGCGGGTCGTACAATGAGCAGTTCTTC
TRBD1 TRBJ2-5 TRBV28 many CASSFETGGYQETQYF TGTGCCAGCAGTTTCGAGACAGGGGGGTACCAAGAGACCCAGTACTTC
TRBD2 TRBJ2-5 TRBV9 few CASSARGLAGVTTQETQYF TGTGCCAGCAGCGCCCGCGGACTAGCGGGAGTGACCACCCAGGAGACCCAGTACTTC
. TRBJ1-1 TRBV12-3/TRBV12-4 once CASSYPQGLGAFF TGTGCCAGCAGTTACCCCCAGGGGCTCGGGGCTTTCTTT
. TRBJ2-7 TRBV11-2 . CASSAEPSSCEQYF TGTGCCAGCAGCGCAGAGCCGAGCTCCTGCGAGCAGTACTTC
TRBD1 TRBJ1-6 TRBV10-3 . CAISEGGTGNNSPLHF TGTGCCATCAGTGAGGGGGGGACAGGAAATAATTCACCCCTCCACTTT
. TRBJ2-1 TRBV7-9 many CASSLGGLAPYNEQFF TGTGCCAGCAGCTTAGGAGGGCTAGCACCCTACAATGAGCAGTTCTTC
TRBD1 TRBJ1-5 TRBV7-9 . CASSSDRAPNQPQHF TGTGCCAGCAGCTCCGACAGGGCACCCAATCAGCCCCAGCATTTT
. TRBJ2-1 TRBV28 . CASSLAGTTVNEQFF TGTGCCAGCAGTTTAGCCGGGACAACAGTCAATGAGCAGTTCTTC
. TRBJ2-5 TRBV27 . CASRTGGRQETQYF TGTGCCAGCAGGACTGGGGGCCGACAAGAGACCCAGTACTTC
TRBD1 TRBJ2-7 TRBV28 many CASSSGQSSYEQYF TGTGCCAGCAGTTCGGGACAGAGCTCCTACGAGCAGTACTTC
. TRBJ2-2 TRBV19 . CASSMPGGELFF TGTGCCAGTAGTATGCCGGGCGGGGAGCTGTTTTTT
TRBD2 TRBJ2-2 TRBV20-1 few CSATLAGEVTGELFF TGCAGTGCTACTCTAGCGGGAGAAGTCACCGGGGAGCTGTTTTTT
. TRBJ2-7 TRBV27 many CASRSLEFRDYEQYF TGTGCCAGCAGATCCTTAGAGTTTCGGGACTACGAGCAGTACTTC
TRBD1 TRBJ1-1 TRBV12-3/TRBV12-4 many CASKTGGSGTFF TGTGCCAGCAAAACAGGGGGCTCGGGGACTTTCTTT
. TRBJ1-2 TRBV7-3 few CASSLGDGYGYTF TGTGCCAGCAGCTTAGGGGACGGCTATGGCTACACCTTC
. TRBJ1-2 TRBV27 many CASSLTAVGYGYTF TGTGCCAGCAGTTTAACAGCCGTTGGGTATGGCTACACCTTC
TRBD1 TRBJ1-1 TRBV9 . CASSWGGGGTEAFF TGTGCCAGCAGCTGGGGAGGGGGCGGAACTGAAGCTTTCTTT
TRBD1 TRBJ1-5 TRBV20-1 many CSARPTGENQPQHF TGCAGTGCTAGGCCCACAGGGGAAAATCAGCCCCAGCATTTT
TRBD1 TRBJ1-1 TRBV12-3/TRBV12-4 few CASSSQGAPEAFF TGTGCCAGCAGTTCACAGGGGGCCCCTGAAGCTTTCTTT
. TRBJ2-1 TRBV5-1 . CASVLVSGNNEQFF TGCGCCAGCGTCCTAGTTTCGGGAAACAATGAGCAGTTCTTC
TRBD1 TRBJ1-1 TRBV19 . CASSMVRQGTEAFF TGTGCCAGTAGTATGGTCAGACAGGGAACTGAAGCTTTCTTT
. TRBJ1-5 TRBV5-5 . CASSAGPLNQPQHF TGTGCCAGCAGCGCGGGACCACTCAATCAGCCCCAGCATTTT
TRBD2 TRBJ2-7 TRBV28 many CASSLSRAGTYEQYF TGTGCCAGCAGCCTATCTCGAGCGGGAACCTACGAGCAGTACTTC
TRBD1 TRBJ1-2 TRBV19 . CASSPGQGDYGYTF TGTGCCAGTAGTCCGGGACAGGGCGACTATGGCTACACCTTC
TRBD1 TRBJ1-1 TRBV7-6 many CASSKQGAAEAFF TGTGCCAGCAGCAAACAGGGGGCCGCTGAAGCTTTCTTT
. TRBJ1-1 TRBV6-1 few CASGRIPNTEAFF TGTGCCAGCGGCAGGATACCGAACACTGAAGCTTTCTTT
. TRBJ2-5 TRBV29-1 many CSVEGPIQETQYF TGCAGCGTTGAGGGGCCAATACAAGAGACCCAGTACTTC
. TRBJ2-7 TRBV2 many CASRPGRGSYEQYF TGTGCCAGCAGGCCCGGCAGGGGTTCATACGAGCAGTACTTC
. TRBJ2-7 TRBV10-3 . CAISDLAFSSYEQYF TGTGCCATCAGTGATTTGGCTTTCTCGTCCTACGAGCAGTACTTC
. TRBJ1-5 TRBV27 few CASSWQGDSNQPQHF TGTGCCAGCAGTTGGCAGGGAGATAGCAATCAGCCCCAGCATTTT
. TRBJ2-5 TRBV7-7 few CASSLGDSIAETQYF TGTGCTAGCAGCTTAGGTGACAGCATAGCAGAGACCCAGTACTTC
. TRBJ1-3 TRBV3-1 few CASSQGDSGNTIYF TGTGCCAGCAGCCAAGGTGACTCTGGAAACACCATATATTTT
. TRBJ1-1 TRBV29-1 few CSVQGIMNTEAFF TGCAGCGTTCAGGGCATCATGAACACTGAAGCTTTCTTT
. TRBJ1-1 TRBV12-3/TRBV12-4 many CASSFTGLNTEAFF TGCGCCAGCAGCTTTACAGGTCTGAACACTGAAGCTTTCTTT
TRBD2 TRBJ2-1 TRBV2 . CASSHVSGKYKVAHEQFF TGTGCCAGCAGCCACGTTAGCGGGAAATACAAGGTAGCACATGAGCAGTTCTTC
TRBD1 TRBJ2-2 TRBV5-1 . CASSLEKGAPTGELFF TGCGCCAGCAGCCTGGAAAAGGGGGCACCCACCGGGGAGCTGTTTTTT
. TRBJ2-1 TRBV7-8 . CASSFSGQAKFF TGTGCCAGCAGCTTCTCCGGGCAAGCGAAGTTCTTC
TRBD2 TRBJ2-2 TRBV5-4 few CASSLTSGLAVF TGTGCCAGCAGCTTAACTTCGGGACTAGCCGTTTTT
TRBD1 TRBJ2-7 TRBV14 . CASSRGSGTVPYEQYF TGTGCCAGCAGCCGCGGATCCGGGACAGTCCCCTACGAGCAGTACTTC
. TRBJ1-6 TRBV5-1 . CASSLGPRAVLDNSPLHF TGCGCCAGCAGCTTGGGGCCCCGGGCAGTACTTGATAATTCACCCCTCCACTTT
TRBD1 TRBJ2-5 TRBV20-1 few CSARTGVEGSETQYF TGCAGTGCTAGGACAGGGGTTGAGGGCAGTGAGACCCAGTACTTC
. TRBJ1-1 TRBV3-1 many CASSAGEQNTEAFF TGTGCCAGCAGCGCGGGGGAACAGAACACTGAAGCTTTCTTT
TRBD2 TRBJ2-7 TRBV29-1 . CSGWTSSQGEQYF TGCAGCGGCTGGACTAGCTCGCAGGGCGAGCAGTACTTC
TRBD1 TRBJ1-6 TRBV6-9 many CASSYRGGQGRNSPLHF TGTGCCAGCAGTTACAGGGGGGGCCAGGGCAGAAATTCACCCCTCCACTTT
TRBD1 TRBJ2-2 TRBV28 . CASKGAEFPRTGELFF TGTGCCAGCAAGGGGGCTGAATTCCCGAGAACCGGGGAGCTGTTTTTT
. TRBJ2-5 TRBV19 many CASSGSGTLQETQYF TGTGCCAGTAGTGGATCCGGGACCCTGCAAGAGACCCAGTACTTC
TRBD1 TRBJ2-3 TRBV20-1 . CSAEQGSTDTQYF TGCAGTGCCGAACAGGGGAGCACAGATACGCAGTATTTT
. TRBJ1-2 TRBV12-3/TRBV12-4 many CASTTGVGYTF TGTGCCAGCACTACGGGGGTTGGCTACACCTTC
. TRBJ2-7 TRBV28 many CASSLEGRAFSYEQYF TGTGCCAGCAGTTTAGAAGGCAGGGCTTTTTCCTACGAGCAGTACTTC